The rows below give T cell receptor beta chains drawn from one sample of a study of blood T cell repertoires in COVID-19. Clones were sequenced by immunoSEQ multiplex PCR, and TCRdb holds only the in-frame ones, with some missing. The profile shows 200,000 to 250,000 clones, 80% to 85% of them singletons. Material for sequencing was peripheral blood. The receptors were sampled from a woman of 80 years or more with COVID-19, enrolled during active disease. The CDR3 runs from the conserved cysteine through the conserved F or W. A D gene is named only where the DNA matches it firmly. Rows may omit the clone size; those that give it use once, few, many or a size class.

>TRBJ2-7|TRBV7-2|.|once
TGTGCCAGCAGCTTTTCCGGGAGTTCCACCTACGAGCAGTACTTC
CASSFSGSSTYEQYF
>TRBJ2-2|TRBV18|.|.
TGTGCCAGCTCACCACCCAGCGTTAACACCGGGGAGCTGTTTTTT
CASSPPSVNTGELFF
>TRBJ1-2|TRBV3-1/TRBV3-2|.|.
TGTGCCAGCAGCCTAAGACAGATTGCGGTCTATGGCTACACCTTC
CASSLRQIAVYGYTF
>TRBJ2-1|TRBV12-5|TRBD2|few
TGTGCTAGTGGTTTGGCGGGGGGGCAAGCCTACAATGAGCAGTTCTTC
CASGLAGGQAYNEQFF
>TRBJ2-1|TRBV9|TRBD2|.
TGTGCCAGCAGCGTAGCAACACTAGCGGGAAACAATGAGCAGTTCTTC
CASSVATLAGNNEQFF
>TRBJ1-5|TRBV28|.|.
TGTGCCAGCAGTTTGGGGGGAGGGGGAGGCAATCAGCCCCAGCATTTT
CASSLGGGGGNQPQHF
>TRBJ1-1|TRBV7-9|TRBD1|.
TGTGCCAGCAGACAGAGACAGGGTGGTACTGAAGCTTTCTTT
CASRQRQGGTEAFF
>TRBJ2-7|TRBV29-1|TRBD1|.
TGCAGCGCCAGGGGACAGGGGGGCTACGAGCAGTACTTC
CSARGQGGYEQYF
>TRBJ2-7|TRBV2|TRBD1|.
TGTGCCAGCAGTGAGAGAGGACAGGGCTCCTTTTCCTACGAGCAGTACTTC
CASSERGQGSFSYEQYF
>TRBJ2-2|TRBV9|TRBD1|.
TGTGCCAGCAGCCCCCGGGACAGGACCACCGGGGAGCTGTTTTTT
CASSPRDRTTGELFF
>TRBJ2-7|TRBV6-5|.|.
TGTGCCAGCAGTTACTCGAAACCGGCAGGGGAGTTCGAGCAGTACTTC
CASSYSKPAGEFEQYF
>TRBJ1-5|TRBV4-2|TRBD1|.
TGTGCCAGCAGCACAGACAGGGGAGGCAATCAGCCCCAGCATTTT
CASSTDRGGNQPQHF
>TRBJ2-1|TRBV27|TRBD2|.
TGTGCCAGCAAAATACTAGCGGGCTCCTACAATGAGCAGTTCTTC
CASKILAGSYNEQFF
>TRBJ2-1|TRBV5-1|.|few
TGCGCCAGCACCTCTGGGGGCCTAGTTAGCAATGAGCAGTTCTTC
CASTSGGLVSNEQFF
>TRBJ1-2|TRBV5-1|.|.
TGCGCCAGCCGTAGGGGGGGATACCCGGAAGGCTACACCTTC
CASRRGGYPEGYTF
>TRBJ1-1|TRBV5-1|.|.
TGCGCCAGCAGCTTAGGAGGGGCCACTGAAGCTTTCTTT
CASSLGGATEAFF
>TRBJ2-1|TRBV14|.|.
TGTGCCAGCAGCCAGCGGGACTTTAACAATGAGCAGTTCTTC
CASSQRDFNNEQFF
>TRBJ1-1|TRBV5-1|.|once
TGCGCCAGCAGCTTGGTAGGCGGGGATACTGAAGCTTTCTTT
CASSLVGGDTEAFF
>TRBJ2-2|TRBV5-8|.|once
TGTGCCAGCAGCTTGTACGGTTCAGGGGAGCTGTTTTTT
CASSLYGSGELFF
>TRBJ1-2|TRBV28|.|.
TGTGTAAGCTGGGAGATAAACTATGGCTACACCTTC
CVSWEINYGYTF
>TRBJ1-1|TRBV28|.|.
TGTGCCAGCAGTCCCCCTCTAGCGTCTGAAGCTTTCTTT
CASSPPLASEAFF
>TRBJ2-3|TRBV2|TRBD1|once
TGTGCCAGCCATTACAGGGGGCATACAGATACGCAGTATTTT
CASHYRGHTDTQYF
>TRBJ1-1|TRBV9|TRBD1|.
TGTGCCAGCAGCGTAGCAGGGGGCCGAACTGAAGCTTTCTTT
CASSVAGGRTEAFF
>TRBJ2-7|TRBV2|TRBD1|.
TGTGCCAGCACGCGACAGGGGGCGAGGGAGCAGTACTTC
CASTRQGAREQYF
>TRBJ2-5|TRBV4-1|TRBD2|.
TGCGCCAGCAGCCAAGGAACCCGGCTAGCGGGGTCACAAGAGACCCAGTACTTC
CASSQGTRLAGSQETQYF
>TRBJ1-1|TRBV19|TRBD1|once
TGTGCCAGTGGCGAGGGACAGGGGCTTGGAGGAGCTTTCTTT
CASGEGQGLGGAFF
>TRBJ2-7|TRBV6-2/TRBV6-3|TRBD1|.
TGTGCCAGCAGTTCTTGGACAGGGGGCGGCTACGAGCAGTACTTC
CASSSWTGGGYEQYF
>TRBJ2-1|TRBV2|TRBD2|.
TGTGCCAGCAGCGGCGGACTAGCGGGCTACAATGAGCAGTTCTTC
CASSGGLAGYNEQFF
>TRBJ1-3|TRBV28|.|.
TGTGCCAGCAGACTAACAGGATCTGGAAACACCATATATTTT
CASRLTGSGNTIYF
>TRBJ1-6|TRBV5-1|.|.
TGCGCCAGCAGCCCCGAGACAGGTGATGTTGGATCACCCCTCCACTTT
CASSPETGDVGSPLHF
>TRBJ2-1|TRBV10-1|TRBD2|.
TGCGCCAGGCCACGCGGGACTAGCTCCTACAATGAGCAGTTCTTC
CARPRGTSSYNEQFF
>TRBJ1-3|TRBV6-5|.|.
TGTGCCAGCAGTTACTCGACAGTTTCTGGAGGAAACACCATATATTTT
CASSYSTVSGGNTIYF
>TRBJ2-5|TRBV9|.|.
TGTGCCAGCAGCGTAGAGAGGCAGAAACACCAAGAGACCCAGTACTTC
CASSVERQKHQETQYF
>TRBJ1-1|TRBV10-3|TRBD1|.
TGTGCCATCTCCCAGGGGGGACAGGGAGCTTTCTTT
CAISQGGQGAFF
>TRBJ2-3|TRBV5-4|TRBD2|few
TGTGCCAGCAGCTTAGCGGGAGGCGGGACAGATACGCAGTATTTT
CASSLAGGGTDTQYF
>TRBJ2-1|TRBV19|TRBD2|.
TGTGCCAGTAGCACATCAGTTGGGCGGGGGGGTAACAATGAGCAGTTCTTC
CASSTSVGRGGNNEQFF
>TRBJ1-5|TRBV28|.|.
TGTGCCAGCAGTTTAGGTCAGTACAGCAATCAGCCCCAGCATTTT
CASSLGQYSNQPQHF
>TRBJ1-1|TRBV30|.|.
TGTGCCTGGAGTGTACGATTAGACACTGAAGCTTTCTTT
CAWSVRLDTEAFF
>TRBJ1-1|TRBV10-1|.|once
TGCGCCAGCAGTGAGTCGACTCAGGGTACTGAAGCTTTCTTT
CASSESTQGTEAFF
>TRBJ1-2|TRBV28|TRBD1|.
TGTGCCAGCAGTCCCGGGACAGTTTCTAACTATGGCTACACCTTC
CASSPGTVSNYGYTF
>TRBJ2-2|TRBV7-3|.|.
TGTGCCAGCAGCTCCAAGAGCACCGGGGAGCTGTTTTTT
CASSSKSTGELFF
>TRBJ2-7|TRBV28|TRBD2|.
TGTGCCAGCAAAGAACTAGCGGGGACCTACGAGCAGTACTTC
CASKELAGTYEQYF
>TRBJ1-2|TRBV5-4|.|.
TGTGCCAGCAGCTTGCGGGGGTTCGATGGCTACACCTTC
CASSLRGFDGYTF
>TRBJ2-2|TRBV28|.|.
TGTGCCAGCAGTTTGGGACAAGTAACAGTCGGGGAGCTGTTTTTT
CASSLGQVTVGELFF
>TRBJ2-7|TRBV29-1|TRBD1|.
TGCAGCGCCGGAACCGGGACAGGGTACGAGCAGTACTTC
CSAGTGTGYEQYF
>TRBJ2-1|TRBV24-1|.|once
TGTGCCACCAGTGGGGGGGGGCAAGTCCGTGAGCAGTTCTTC
CATSGGGQVREQFF
>TRBJ2-3|TRBV25-1|TRBD2|.
TGTGCCAGCAGGGGACTAGCGGGAGAGGGTATAGATACGCAGTATTTT
CASRGLAGEGIDTQYF
>TRBJ1-2|TRBV7-2|.|.
TGTGCCAGCAGCTTTACAGGGTCAGGGAGCTATGGCTACACCTTC
CASSFTGSGSYGYTF
>TRBJ1-2|TRBV19|TRBD1|.
TGTGCCAGTAGGAGGACAGGGGATCCGTACTATGGCTACACCTTC
CASRRTGDPYYGYTF
>TRBJ1-4|TRBV10-1|.|.
TGCGCCAGCAGTGACCGAGGGAATGAAAAACTGTTTTTT
CASSDRGNEKLFF
>TRBJ1-5|TRBV12-3/TRBV12-4|.|.
TGTGCCAGCAGTTGGGGAGATCAGCCCCAGCATTTT
CASSWGDQPQHF
>TRBJ2-5|TRBV3-1/TRBV3-2|.|.
TGTGCCAGCAGCAGTGGGGCTCAAGGGACCCAGTACTTC
CASSSGAQGTQYF
>TRBJ2-7|TRBV4-3|TRBD2|.
TGCGCCAGCAGCCAAGAAATCTCGCCGACTAGCGGGAAGACCTACGAGCAGTACTTC
CASSQEISPTSGKTYEQYF
>TRBJ2-5|TRBV5-1|TRBD2|.
TGCGCCAGCAGCTTGTTAGGGATAGCGGGGGATCTGCAAGAGACCCAGTACTTC
CASSLLGIAGDLQETQYF
>TRBJ2-7|TRBV6-5|.|.
TGTGCCAGCACCCAGAGGGCAGGGGAAACATACGAGCAGTACTTC
CASTQRAGETYEQYF
>TRBJ2-3|TRBV30|.|.
TGTGCCTGGAGTCCAGGGATAGATACGCAGTATTTT
CAWSPGIDTQYF
>TRBJ2-1|TRBV4-2|.|few
TGTGCCAGCAGCCTTCTGATGGGAGGAACCAATGAGCAGTTCTTC
CASSLLMGGTNEQFF
>TRBJ2-6|TRBV5-1|.|few
TGCGCCAGCAGCCCACAGGAGACTGGGGCCAACGTCCTGACTTTC
CASSPQETGANVLTF
>TRBJ1-4|TRBV18|TRBD1|.
TGTGCCAGCTCATCCGACAGGGGACGTAATGAAAAACTGTTTTTT
CASSSDRGRNEKLFF
>TRBJ1-2|TRBV7-3|TRBD1|.
TGTGCCAGCAGCTCGACAGGGGCGGGAGGCTACACCTTC
CASSSTGAGGYTF